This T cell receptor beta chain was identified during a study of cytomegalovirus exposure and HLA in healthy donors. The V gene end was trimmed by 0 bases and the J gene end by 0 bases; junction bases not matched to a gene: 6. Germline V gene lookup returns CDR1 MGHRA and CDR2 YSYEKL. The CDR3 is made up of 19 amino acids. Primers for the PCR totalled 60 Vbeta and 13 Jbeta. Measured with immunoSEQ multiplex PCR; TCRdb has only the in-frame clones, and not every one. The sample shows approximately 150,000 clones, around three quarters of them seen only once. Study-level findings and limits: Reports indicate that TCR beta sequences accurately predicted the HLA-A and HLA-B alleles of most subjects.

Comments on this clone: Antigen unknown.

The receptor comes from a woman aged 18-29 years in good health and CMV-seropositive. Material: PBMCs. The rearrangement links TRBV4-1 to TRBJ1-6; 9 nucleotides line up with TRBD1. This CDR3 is CASSQEGTGTSSYNSPLHF. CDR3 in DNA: TGCGCCAGCAGCCAAGAGGGGACAGGGACCAGCTCCTATAATTCACCCCTCCACTTT.